The present entry profiles one T cell receptor beta chain with its context. Which antigen it targets is not known. There are no base qualities to consult, and no much larger clone falls within one base. The data stem from a study of CD8+CD57+ T cells in acquired aplastic anemia (dated by TCRdb to 2016 to 2019). Some background on the complete study: On average, sorted CD4+ and CD8+ cells yielded 2.5 to 3.5 ug of extracted DNA, with a range of about 0.17 to 27.4 ug. CD8+CD57+ expansion was defined as a frequency above the mean frequency observed in healthy subjects.

Patients chosen for sequencing had shown expansion of CD8+CD57+ cells by flow cytometry. All patients had severe acquired aplastic anemia diagnosed by International Study of Aplastic Anemia and Agranulocytosis and Camitta criteria. At the time blood was sampled, none of the patients had received any therapy. The study deep-sequenced TCR repertoires of sorted CD4+ and CD8+ blood T cells from severe aplastic anemia patients and healthy subjects. In the USA, patient enrollment took place under clinicaltrials.gov protocols 00001620, 01623167, 00001397, 00071045, 00081523 and 00961064. Ficoll-Paque density gradient centrifugation was used to isolate peripheral blood mononuclear cells. Before DNA extraction, CD4+ and CD8+ T cells were sorted by FACS or by magnetic beads. Relative to germline, V is 3 bases shorter and J is 7 bases shorter, with 13 bases between their ends. The CDR3 runs 13 amino acids, cysteine and phenylalanine included. Only CDR3 DNA remains: 39 bases, in frame from the first base. CDR1 and CDR2 are drawn from the germline V gene (reference sequence): DFQATT, SNEGSKA.

TCR beta VDJ combination and CDR3 sequence profiling used genomic DNA as the template. TCR repertoire sequencing was run on an Illumina HiSeq 2000. As for how the authors treated the data: Repertoire assessment relied on Simpson's diversity index, CDR3 size and DJ length profiles, and TRBV/TRBJ rearrangement plots. Whichever DNA sequence was most abundant in the deep sequencing data was defined as the immunodominant clone. CDR3 amino acid sequences were screened for sharing across subjects and were compared with published repertoires and the VDJdb database. TCRdb itself trimmed the public reads at Q25 with fastp, ran MiXCR and retained productive beta chains. For every CDR3 protein sequence, its rows merge into one entry that carries the most common genes and DNA. The V and J calls shown here were made by TCRdb, not taken from the authors' results. For this sample there are 220,000 or so distinct CDR3 sequences; more than 55% appear just once. The ten largest clones add up to about 60% of the sample.

The paper's findings and limits, for the study overall: Patients and healthy controls showed no significant difference in CD8+ Simpson's diversity (P=0.060). Nearly 30 CD8+ CDR3 sequences were found in both patients and controls but appeared to be highly expressed in patients and within the immunodominant clones of the patients.

What was sequenced was sorted CD4+, CD8+, or CD8+CD57+ T cells (not recorded which) from PBMCs. This TCR was recovered from a human donor with aplastic anemia. The sequence links TRBV20-1 to TRBJ2-1; the D gene is perhaps TRBD1 or TRBD2, as each covers 6 bases. The CDR3 region reads CSASTGRTNEQFF. The nucleotide sequence reads as follows: TGCAGTGCTAGTACAGGGAGGACTAATGAGCAGTTCTTC.